What follows are 21 T cell receptor beta chains derived from one specimen sequenced in a study of blood T cell repertoires in COVID-19. Sequencing was performed with immunoSEQ multiplex PCR; in TCRdb, only in-frame clones are kept and a portion is missing. This sample has some 65,000 clones, with about 90% found just once. Source material: peripheral blood. The receptors shown here come from a man aged 45 to 65 with COVID-19, enrolled during active disease.

This rearrangement joins TRBV6-5 to TRBJ2-1, with D perhaps matching TRBD2 (6 bases). Germline V gene lookup returns CDR1 MNHEY and CDR2 SVGAGI. Trimming shortened V by 1 base and J by 3 bases, and 10 bases separated the two germline ends. CDR3 length: 15 residues. CDR3 in amino acids: CASSYLRRGYNEQFF. The CDR3, as DNA: TGTGCCAGCAGTTACTTGCGGAGGGGCTACAATGAGCAGTTCTTC.

The V call is TRBV11-2, the J call TRBJ1-4; 7 bases agree with TRBD1. V lost 4 bases and J lost 14; bases outside the gene matches: 7. This CDR3 is 12 amino acids long. Germline V gene data show CDR1 as SGHAT and CDR2 as FQNNGV. The CDR3 reads CASSSRDSGLFF. The CDR3 DNA reads TGTGCCAGCAGCTCCCGGGACAGTGGCCTGTTTTTT.

The chain has TRBV13 and TRBJ1-2; TRBD1 matches 10 bases. V dropped 5 bases and J dropped 3; count of bases not matched to a gene: 6. The CDR3 has 15 amino acids. Germline CDR1 and CDR2: PRHDT and FYEKMQ (reference sequence). The CDR3: CASSVRQGADYGYTF. The CDR3 coding sequence is TGTGCCAGCAGCGTGAGACAGGGGGCCGACTATGGCTACACCTTC.

This clone was picked up one time. This chain links TRBV4-1 with TRBJ2-7, with TRBD1 matching 9 bases. This CDR3 is built from 16 residues. Germline lookup yields CDR1 MGHRA and CDR2 YSYEKL. V was clipped by 5 bases and J by 7 bases; unmatched bases: 15. The CDR3, as DNA: TGCGCCAGCAGCACCGACCGAGACAGGGGGATGGGGGAGCAGTACTTC. The encoded protein is CASSTDRDRGMGEQYF.

This chain connects TRBV6-4 to TRBJ2-1; tentative D call: TRBD2 (6 bases). The CDR3 spans 14 residues. Per germline, CDR1 MRHNA and CDR2 SNTAGT. The V and J ends lost 7 bases and 9 bases respectively, with 19 bases between them. CDR3 in amino acids: CASTSEEGTGEQFF. For the CDR3, the DNA is TGTGCCAGCACCTCCGAGGAGGGAACGGGTGAGCAGTTCTTC.

The chain links TRBV21-1 to TRBJ1-1; the D call of TRBD1 is as the table states it, not checked on the DNA. TRBV21-1 has pseudogene status. The CDR3 totals 13 residues. The CDR3 region has the DNA TGTGCCAGCAGCAAAGGGTCAGGGTGGGAAGCTTTCTTT. Translating it yields CASSKGSGWEAFF.

The V gene is TRBV28, the J gene TRBJ2-3; 9 nucleotides match TRBD2. Germline V CDR1 and CDR2: MDHEN, SYDVKM. The ends lost 6 bases at V and 5 bases at J; junction bases unmatched: 6. The CDR3 loop spans 14 amino acids. The CDR3 spells CASSSPLAGDTQYF. The CDR3 DNA follows: TGTGCCAGCAGCTCGCCACTAGCGGGAGATACGCAGTATTTT.

The chain combines TRBV7-3 with TRBJ2-3; 8 bases align to TRBD2. Unmatched junction bases numbered 1, after V lost 8 bases and J lost 0 bases. Per the germline V gene, CDR1 is SGHTA and CDR2 is FQGTGA. CDR3 size: 13 residues. CDR3 DNA: TGTGCCAGCTCTAGCGGGAGCACAGATACGCAGTATTTT. This sequence encodes CASSSGSTDTQYF.

This chain joins TRBV6-2 or TRBV6-3 and TRBJ2-1; 10 bases agree with TRBD2. This CDR3 contains 17 residues. CDR1 MNHEY and CDR2 SVGEGT come from the germline V gene. V was pared by 2 bases and J by 3 bases, with 7 bases of the junction left unmatched. The CDR3 DNA sequence: TGTGCCAGCAGTTACCATAGGACTAGCGGAGACTACAATGAGCAGTTCTTC. It yields the protein CASSYHRTSGDYNEQFF.

This rearrangement joins TRBV4-3 to TRBJ2-7, with 11 nucleotides matching TRBD1. Losses at the gene ends were 0 bases for V and 5 bases for J; bases not matched to a gene: 6. CDR1 and CDR2 (germline): LGHNA, YSLEER. The CDR3 is made up of 16 amino acids. CDR3 in amino acids: CASSQEDRGRLNEQYF. CDR3 coding DNA: TGCGCCAGCAGCCAAGAGGACAGGGGGCGTTTAAACGAGCAGTACTTC.

This sequence joins TRBV2 and TRBJ2-7; TRBD2 matches 14 bases. The CDR3 sequence is 15 residues long. After removal of 6 bases from V and 5 bases from J, the junction contained 6 bases not matched to a gene. The germline V gene encodes CDR1 SNHLY and CDR2 FYNNEI. The CDR3 is CASSNQGLAGDEQYF. CDR3 in DNA: TGTGCCAGCAGCAACCAGGGACTAGCGGGAGACGAGCAGTACTTC.

There are a few counts of this clone. The chain carries TRBV19 and TRBJ2-7; 7 bases agree with TRBD1. Germline lookup yields CDR1 LNHDA and CDR2 SQIVND (reference sequence). After removal of 5 bases from V and 4 bases from J, the junction contained 11 bases not matched to a gene. The CDR3 totals 15 residues. The CDR3 DNA reads TGTGCCAGTAGTGCAGGGACAGACCCCATTTACGAGCAGTACTTC. It yields the protein CASSAGTDPIYEQYF.

The V gene is TRBV7-8, the J gene TRBJ2-3; TRBD2 matches 12 bases. Germline assignment: CDR1 SGHVS and CDR2 FQNEAQ. CDR3 size: 18 residues. The V and J ends lost 5 bases and 6 bases, in that order; junction bases with no gene match: 15. The CDR3 DNA follows: TGTGCCAGCAGCCCTAACCCCCGACTAGCGGGAGTGAGGGATACGCAGTATTTT. The encoded protein is CASSPNPRLAGVRDTQYF.

The CDR3 protein is CASSLRTGIRSNEKLFF. DNA for the CDR3: TGTGCCAGCAGCTTACGGACAGGGATTAGATCTAATGAAAAACTGTTTTTT. The chain couples TRBV5-6 to TRBJ1-4, with 8 bases identical to TRBD1. J was trimmed by 3 bases and V by 2 bases; bases with no gene match: 9. The CDR3 has 17 residues. Germline loops: CDR1 SGHDT, CDR2 YYEEEE.

This chain connects TRBV19 to TRBJ1-5; 7 bases map to TRBD1. The CDR3 covers 14 residues. Unmatched junction bases numbered 3, after V lost 5 bases and J lost 2 bases. The germline CDR1 and CDR2 sequences are LNHDA and SQIVND (reference sequence). CDR3 coding DNA: TGTGCCAGTAGTGACAGGGCAGGCAATCAGCCCCAGCATTTT. Its protein is CASSDRAGNQPQHF.

The chain combines TRBV11-2 with TRBJ1-6, with TRBD1 identical over 8 bases. Germline trimming cut 4 bases from V and 6 bases from J; bases unmatched to any gene: 8. The CDR3 loop spans 16 amino acids. Germline CDR1 SGHAT, CDR2 FQNNGV. DNA for the CDR3: TGTGCCAGCAGCTGGACAGGGTCCAACTTTAATTCACCCCTCCACTTT. Amino acids: CASSWTGSNFNSPLHF.

The CDR3 nucleotides read TGTGCCAGCAGCAACCGGGACAGGGAATCCTACGGCTACACCTTC. Protein product: CASSNRDRESYGYTF. The J gene is TRBJ1-2, the V gene TRBV6-5; TRBD1 matches at 9 bases. The V gene end was trimmed by 6 bases and the J gene end by 8 bases; junction bases not matched to a gene: 13. Germline CDR1 reads MNHEY; CDR2 reads SVGAGI. There are 15 residues in the CDR3.

J is TRBJ2-7 and V is TRBV11-3, with D hard to call. Germline values: CDR1 SGHNT, CDR2 YENEEA. Trimming stripped 2 bases from V and 3 bases from J, with 23 bases between. The CDR3 is made up of 18 amino acids. CDR3 coding DNA: TGTGCCAGCAGCTTACCGGGTGAGTCGGCGGCCGTCGACTACGAGCAGTACTTC. Amino acid sequence: CASSLPGESAAVDYEQYF.

The chain recombines TRBV29-1 with TRBJ1-4; perhaps TRBD1 as D (5 bases). Trimming pared 1 base from V and 7 bases from J, leaving 13 bases between. Germline CDR1 SQVTM, CDR2 ANQGSEA. This CDR3 has 14 amino acids. The CDR3 nucleotides read TGCAGCGTTGAAGCATCAGGGCTGGGTGAAAAACTGTTTTTT. Its protein is CSVEASGLGEKLFF. The full variable domain, with the rest looked up from reference TRBV29-1 and TRBJ1-4, is SAVISQKPSRDICQRGTSLTIQCQVDSQVTMMFWYRQQPGQSLTLIATANQGSEATYESGFVIDKFPISRPNLTFSTLTVSNMSPEDSSIYLCSVEASGLGEKLFFGSGTQLSVL.

V gene TRBV19 combines with J gene TRBJ2-1; 7 bases map to TRBD2. Germline CDR1 LNHDA, CDR2 SQIVND (reference sequence). Trimming removed 11 bases from V and 8 bases from J; junction bases left unmatched: 12. The CDR3 extends over 13 amino acids. CDR3 amino acids: CAQGGGRAHEQFF. CDR3 in DNA: TGTGCCCAAGGTGGGGGGAGGGCCCATGAGCAGTTCTTC.

The chain's CDR3 is CASSEISGRGHNEQFF. In nucleotides, the CDR3 is TGTGCCAGCAGTGAGATTAGCGGGAGAGGCCACAATGAGCAGTTCTTC. This rearrangement joins TRBV6-2 or TRBV6-3 to TRBJ2-1; 9 nucleotides match TRBD2. The CDR3 has 16 amino acids. Germline loops: CDR1 MNHEY, CDR2 SVGEGT. V gave up 5 bases and J gave up 5 bases; unmatched junction bases: 10.